The entry below describes one T cell receptor (beta chain). This entry comes from a study of OX40 agonist ivuxolimab in advanced cancers. The table came from immunoSEQ multiplex PCR; TCRdb's copy has only in-frame clones and leaves some out. Of about 78,000 clones in the sample, roughly 92% are singletons; the top ten hold approximately 3%. Germline V gives CDR1 SGHRS, CDR2 YFSETQ. The V gene end was trimmed by 4 bases and the J gene end by 2 bases; junction bases not matched to a gene: 18. This CDR3 contains 19 residues. Sequenced material: CD4+ or CD8+ T cells sorted from blood, taken in a trial of the OX40 agonist ivuxolimab. This receptor was identified in an adult with an advanced solid tumor such as melanoma, head and neck, liver or kidney cancer. The rearrangement joins TRBV5-1 to TRBJ2-1; 7 positions agree with TRBD1. The chain's CDR3 is CASSHRGGGRIKAYNEQFF. The CDR3 nucleotides are TGCGCCAGCAGCCACCGAGGGGGCGGACGCATTAAAGCCTACAATGAGCAGTTCTTC.